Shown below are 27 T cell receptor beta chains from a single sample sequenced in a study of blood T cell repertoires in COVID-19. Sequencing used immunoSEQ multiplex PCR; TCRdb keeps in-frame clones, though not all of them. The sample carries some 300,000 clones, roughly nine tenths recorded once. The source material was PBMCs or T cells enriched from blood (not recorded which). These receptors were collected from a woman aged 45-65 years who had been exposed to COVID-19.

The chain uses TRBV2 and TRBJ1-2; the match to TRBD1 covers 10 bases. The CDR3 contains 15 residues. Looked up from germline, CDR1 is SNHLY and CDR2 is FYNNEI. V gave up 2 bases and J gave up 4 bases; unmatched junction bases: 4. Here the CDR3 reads CASSERTGGFYGYTF. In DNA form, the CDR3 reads TGTGCCAGCAGTGAAAGGACAGGGGGTTTCTATGGCTACACCTTC.

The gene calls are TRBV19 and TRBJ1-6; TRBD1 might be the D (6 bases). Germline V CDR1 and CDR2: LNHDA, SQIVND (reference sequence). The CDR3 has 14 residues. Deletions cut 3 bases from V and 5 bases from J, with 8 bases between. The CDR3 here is CASSMRQDNSPLHF. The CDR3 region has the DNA TGTGCCAGTAGTATGAGACAGGATAATTCACCCCTCCACTTT.

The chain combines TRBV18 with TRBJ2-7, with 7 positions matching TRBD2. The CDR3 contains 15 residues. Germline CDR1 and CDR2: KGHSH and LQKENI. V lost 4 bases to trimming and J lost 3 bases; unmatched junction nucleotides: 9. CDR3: CASSREGMGFYEQYF. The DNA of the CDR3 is TGTGCCAGCTCACGGGAGGGAATGGGCTTCTACGAGCAGTACTTC.

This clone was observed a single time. The CDR3 coding sequence is TGCAGTGCTAGTTTACGCGGGGGGACCTACGAGCAGTACTTC. Protein sequence: CSASLRGGTYEQYF. This chain joins TRBV20-1 and TRBJ2-7; 8 bases line up with TRBD2. Trimming removed 3 bases from V and 2 bases from J; junction bases left unmatched: 6. The germline V gene encodes CDR1 DFQATT and CDR2 SNEGSKA (reference sequence). There are 14 residues in the CDR3.

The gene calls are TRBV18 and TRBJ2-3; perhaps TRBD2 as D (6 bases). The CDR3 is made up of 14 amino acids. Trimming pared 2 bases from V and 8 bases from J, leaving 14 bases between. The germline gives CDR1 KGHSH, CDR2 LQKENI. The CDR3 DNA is TGTGCCAGCTCACCATATGCAGGAGCGGGTACGCAGTATTTT. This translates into CASSPYAGAGTQYF.

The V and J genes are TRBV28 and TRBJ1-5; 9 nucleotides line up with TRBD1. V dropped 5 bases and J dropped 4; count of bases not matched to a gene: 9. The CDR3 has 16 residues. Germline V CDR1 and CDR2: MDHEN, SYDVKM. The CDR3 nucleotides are TGTGCCAGCAGTGCCGGGGGACAGGGTAGGAATCAGCCCCAGCATTTT. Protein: CASSAGGQGRNQPQHF.

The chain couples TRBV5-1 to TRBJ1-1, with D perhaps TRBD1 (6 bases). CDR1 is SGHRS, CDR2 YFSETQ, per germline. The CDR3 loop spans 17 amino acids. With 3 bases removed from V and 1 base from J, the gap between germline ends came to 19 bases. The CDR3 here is CASSSPPATGQNTEAFF. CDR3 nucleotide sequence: TGCGCCAGCAGCTCACCACCTGCGACAGGACAGAACACTGAAGCTTTCTTT.

CDR3 region: CASSQSWEETQYF. The DNA of the CDR3 is TGTGCCAGCAGCCAGTCGTGGGAGGAGACCCAGTACTTC. The chain is built from TRBV5-4 and TRBJ2-5; TRBD2 is a possible D gene (5 bases). Germline V gene lookup returns CDR1 SGHNT and CDR2 YYREEE (reference sequence). The V gene lost 4 bases and the J gene lost 5 bases, with 12 bases spanning the gap. The CDR3 loop spans 13 amino acids.

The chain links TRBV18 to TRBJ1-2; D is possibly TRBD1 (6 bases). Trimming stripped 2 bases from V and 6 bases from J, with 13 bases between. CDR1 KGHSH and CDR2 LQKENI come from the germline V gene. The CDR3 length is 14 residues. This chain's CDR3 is CASSPSRGWDGYTF. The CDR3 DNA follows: TGTGCCAGCTCACCAAGCAGGGGTTGGGATGGCTACACCTTC.

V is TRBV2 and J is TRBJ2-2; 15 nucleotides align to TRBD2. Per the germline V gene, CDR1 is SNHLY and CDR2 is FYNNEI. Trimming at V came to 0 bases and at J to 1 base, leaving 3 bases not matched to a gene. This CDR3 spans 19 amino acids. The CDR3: CASSEARGLAGGNTGELFF. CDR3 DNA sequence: TGTGCCAGCAGTGAAGCCAGGGGACTAGCGGGGGGGAACACCGGGGAGCTGTTTTTT.

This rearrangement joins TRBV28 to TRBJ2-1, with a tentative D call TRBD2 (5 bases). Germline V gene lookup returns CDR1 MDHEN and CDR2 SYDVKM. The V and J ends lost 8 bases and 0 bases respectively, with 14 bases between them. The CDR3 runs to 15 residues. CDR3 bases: TGTGCCAGCCATTTGGGAGCAAGCTCCTACAATGAGCAGTTCTTC. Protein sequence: CASHLGASSYNEQFF.

CDR3 in DNA: TGTGCCAGCAGGGTACAGGGGGCGGGTGTAGAGACCCAGTACTTC. The encoded protein is CASRVQGAGVETQYF. The chain links TRBV28 to TRBJ2-5; the match to TRBD1 covers 9 bases. The J segment lost 4 bases and the V segment lost 6 bases, leaving 9 bases of the junction unmatched. CDR3 size: 15 residues. Germline V gives CDR1 MDHEN, CDR2 SYDVKM.

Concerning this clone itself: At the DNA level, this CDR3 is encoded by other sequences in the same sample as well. The CDR3 region is CASSLRGQPQHF. CDR3 coding DNA: TGTGCCAGCAGTTTAAGGGGTCAGCCCCAGCATTTT. The V gene is TRBV12-3 or TRBV12-4, the J gene TRBJ1-5; D is perhaps TRBD1 (5 bases). This CDR3 region has 12 residues. V was pared by 2 bases and J by 6 bases, with 5 bases between.

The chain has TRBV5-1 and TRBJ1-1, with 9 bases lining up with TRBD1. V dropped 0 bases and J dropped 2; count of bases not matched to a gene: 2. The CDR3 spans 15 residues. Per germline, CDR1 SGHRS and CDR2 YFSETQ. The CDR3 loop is CASSLGQGDNTEAFF. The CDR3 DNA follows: TGCGCCAGCAGCTTGGGACAGGGGGACAACACTGAAGCTTTCTTT.

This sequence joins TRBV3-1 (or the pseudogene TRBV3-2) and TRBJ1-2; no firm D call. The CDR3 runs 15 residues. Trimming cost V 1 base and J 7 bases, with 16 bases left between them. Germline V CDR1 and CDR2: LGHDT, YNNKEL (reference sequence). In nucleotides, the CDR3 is TGTGCCAGCAGCCAAGCGGCAGGATGGGCCGGTGGCTACACCTTC. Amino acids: CASSQAAGWAGGYTF.

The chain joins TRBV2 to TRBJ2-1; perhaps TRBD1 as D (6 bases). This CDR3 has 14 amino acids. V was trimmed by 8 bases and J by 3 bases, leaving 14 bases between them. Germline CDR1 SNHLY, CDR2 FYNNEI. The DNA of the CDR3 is TGTGCCAGCCCGAGGACAGCTCTCTACAATGAGCAGTTCTTC. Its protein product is CASPRTALYNEQFF.

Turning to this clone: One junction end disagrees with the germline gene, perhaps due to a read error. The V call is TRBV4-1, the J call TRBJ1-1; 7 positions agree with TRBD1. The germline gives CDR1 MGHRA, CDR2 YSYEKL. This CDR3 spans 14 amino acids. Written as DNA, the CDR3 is TGCGCCAGCAGCCAAGGAAACATGGGACAGTCCCCGGAGTTT. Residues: CASSQGNMGQSPEF.

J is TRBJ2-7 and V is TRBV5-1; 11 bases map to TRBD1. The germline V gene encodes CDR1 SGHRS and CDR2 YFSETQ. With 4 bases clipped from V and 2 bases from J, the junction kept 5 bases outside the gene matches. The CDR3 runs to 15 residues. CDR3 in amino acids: CASSLGQGGTYEQYF. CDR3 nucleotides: TGCGCCAGCAGCCTGGGACAGGGGGGCACCTACGAGCAGTACTTC. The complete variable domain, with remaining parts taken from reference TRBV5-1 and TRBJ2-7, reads KAGVTQTPRYLIKTRGQQVTLSCSPISGHRSVSWYQQTPGQGLQFLFEYFSETQRNKGNFPGRFSGRQFSNSRSEMNVSTLELGDSALYLCASSLGQGGTYEQYFGPGTRLTVT.

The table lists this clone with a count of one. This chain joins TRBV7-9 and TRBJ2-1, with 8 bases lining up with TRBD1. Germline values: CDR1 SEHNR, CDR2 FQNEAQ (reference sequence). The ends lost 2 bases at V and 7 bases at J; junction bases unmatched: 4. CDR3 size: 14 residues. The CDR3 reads CASSLPQGGNEQFF. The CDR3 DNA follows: TGTGCCAGCAGCTTACCACAGGGGGGAAATGAGCAGTTCTTC. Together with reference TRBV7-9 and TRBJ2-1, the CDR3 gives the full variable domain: DTGVSQNPRHKITKRGQNVTFRCDPISEHNRLYWYRQTLGQGPEFLTYFQNEAQLEKSRLLSDRFSAERPKGSFSTLEIQRTEQGDSAMYLCASSLPQGGNEQFFGPGTRLTVL.

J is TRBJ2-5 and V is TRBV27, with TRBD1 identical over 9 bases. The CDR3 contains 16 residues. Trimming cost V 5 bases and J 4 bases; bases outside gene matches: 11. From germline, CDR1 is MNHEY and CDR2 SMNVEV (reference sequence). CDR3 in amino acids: CASSPQGARPGETQYF. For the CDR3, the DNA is TGTGCCAGCAGTCCACAGGGGGCGCGTCCGGGAGAGACCCAGTACTTC.

CDR3 bases: TGCGCCAGCAGGTTCCAGGCAGATAATGAAAAACTGTTTTTT. Translating it yields CASRFQADNEKLFF. The V and J genes are TRBV5-1 and TRBJ1-4; D unclear. CDR3 length equals 14 residues. From germline, CDR1 is SGHRS and CDR2 YFSETQ. V was shortened by 5 bases and J by 4 bases, with 12 bases between the two germline ends.

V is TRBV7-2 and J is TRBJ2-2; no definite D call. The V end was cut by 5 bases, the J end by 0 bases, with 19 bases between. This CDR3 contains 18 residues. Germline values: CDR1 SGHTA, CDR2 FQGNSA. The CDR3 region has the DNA TGTGCCAGCAGCCCGACCTCTCCACAGATTACGAACACCGGGGAGCTGTTTTTT. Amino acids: CASSPTSPQITNTGELFF.

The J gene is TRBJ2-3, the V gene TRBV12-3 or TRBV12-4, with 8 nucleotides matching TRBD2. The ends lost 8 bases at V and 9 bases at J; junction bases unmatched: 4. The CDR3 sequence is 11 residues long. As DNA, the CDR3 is TGTGCCAGCCGGGGGGGGGTGACGCAGTATTTT. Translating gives CASRGGVTQYF.

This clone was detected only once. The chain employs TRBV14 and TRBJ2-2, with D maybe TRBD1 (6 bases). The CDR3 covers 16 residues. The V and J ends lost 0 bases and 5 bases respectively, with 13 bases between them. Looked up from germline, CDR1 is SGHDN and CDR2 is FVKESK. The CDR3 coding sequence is TGTGCCAGCAGCCAAGATCGAGGACAGAGTACCGGGGAGCTGTTTTTT. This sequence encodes CASSQDRGQSTGELFF.

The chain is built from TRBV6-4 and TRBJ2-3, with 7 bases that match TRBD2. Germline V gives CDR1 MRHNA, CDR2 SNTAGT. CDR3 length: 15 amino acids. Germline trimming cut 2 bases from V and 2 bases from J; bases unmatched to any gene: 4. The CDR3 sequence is CASSDRGGDTDTQYF. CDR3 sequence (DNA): TGTGCCAGCAGTGACCGCGGGGGTGACACAGATACGCAGTATTTT.

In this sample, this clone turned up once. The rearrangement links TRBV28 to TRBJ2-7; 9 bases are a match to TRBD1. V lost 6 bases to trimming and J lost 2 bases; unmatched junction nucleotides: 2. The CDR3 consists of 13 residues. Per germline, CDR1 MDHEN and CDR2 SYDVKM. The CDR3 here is CASRGQGTYEQYF. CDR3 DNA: TGTGCCAGCAGGGGACAGGGAACCTACGAGCAGTACTTC.

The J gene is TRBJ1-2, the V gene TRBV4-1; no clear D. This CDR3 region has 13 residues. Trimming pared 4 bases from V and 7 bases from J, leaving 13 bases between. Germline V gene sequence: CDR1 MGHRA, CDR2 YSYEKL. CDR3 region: CASSLAHSSGYTF. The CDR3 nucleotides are TGCGCCAGCAGCCTCGCGCATTCTTCTGGCTACACCTTC.